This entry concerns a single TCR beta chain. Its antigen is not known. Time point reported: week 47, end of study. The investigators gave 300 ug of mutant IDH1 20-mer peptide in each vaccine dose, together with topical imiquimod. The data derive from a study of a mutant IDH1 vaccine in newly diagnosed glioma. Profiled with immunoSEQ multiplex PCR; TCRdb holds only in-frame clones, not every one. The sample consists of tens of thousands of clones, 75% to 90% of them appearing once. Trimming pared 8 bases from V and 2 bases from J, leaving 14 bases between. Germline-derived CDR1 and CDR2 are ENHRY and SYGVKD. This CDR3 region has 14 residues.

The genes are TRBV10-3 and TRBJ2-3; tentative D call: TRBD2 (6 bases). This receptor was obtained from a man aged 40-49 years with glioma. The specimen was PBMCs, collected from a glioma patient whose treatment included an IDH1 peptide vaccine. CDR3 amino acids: CAILLEGTTDTQYF. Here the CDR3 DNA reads TGTGCCATCCTACTGGAGGGGACCACAGATACGCAGTATTTT.